This T cell receptor (beta chain) was captured by sequencing in a study of CD8+ T cells in alopecia areata. Whole-study context: Affected scalp percentage gauged treated patients' severity.

Reverse transcribed after extraction, RNA yielded cDNA as the sequencing template. TCRdb's table, derived via immunoSEQ multiplex PCR, lists solely in-frame clones and lacks some. Here the sample spans 150,000 or so clones, roughly 54% being singletons. This CDR3 is built from 13 residues. The V end was cut by 5 bases, the J end by 5 bases, with 11 bases between. CDR1 and CDR2 from the germline V gene are SEHNR and FQNEAQ (reference sequence). A few counts support this clone. The treatment denotes: oral pan-JAK inhibitor, 5-10 mg twice daily. The clonotype comes from a human donor with alopecia areata. The rearrangement uses TRBV7-9 and TRBJ2-3; unclear D gene. Sequencing was performed on CD8+ T cells sorted from blood, taken at week 4, from a patient treated with tofacitinib. The CDR3 is CASSLMDGDTQYF. CDR3 in DNA: TGTGCCAGCAGCCTCATGGACGGAGATACGCAGTATTTT.